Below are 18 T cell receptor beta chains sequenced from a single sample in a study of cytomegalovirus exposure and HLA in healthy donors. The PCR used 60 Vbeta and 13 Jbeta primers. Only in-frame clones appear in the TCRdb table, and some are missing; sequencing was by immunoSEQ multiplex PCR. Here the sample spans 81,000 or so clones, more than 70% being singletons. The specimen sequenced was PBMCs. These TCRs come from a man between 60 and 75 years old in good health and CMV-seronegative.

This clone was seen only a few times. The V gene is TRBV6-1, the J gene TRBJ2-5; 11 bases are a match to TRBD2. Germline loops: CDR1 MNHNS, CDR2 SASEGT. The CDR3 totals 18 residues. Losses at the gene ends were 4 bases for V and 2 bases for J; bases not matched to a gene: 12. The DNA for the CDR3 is TGTGCCAGCAGTGGCCCTATGGGTAGCGGGGGGGCTCAAGAGACCCAGTACTTC. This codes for CASSGPMGSGGAQETQYF.

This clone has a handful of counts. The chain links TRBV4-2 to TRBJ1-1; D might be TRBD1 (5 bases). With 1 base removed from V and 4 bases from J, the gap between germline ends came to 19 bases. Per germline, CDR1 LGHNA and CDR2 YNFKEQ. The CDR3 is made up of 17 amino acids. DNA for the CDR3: TGTGCCAGCAGCCAAGGAGCGGGGACTACGGCGCCCACTGAAGCTTTCTTT. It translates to CASSQGAGTTAPTEAFF.

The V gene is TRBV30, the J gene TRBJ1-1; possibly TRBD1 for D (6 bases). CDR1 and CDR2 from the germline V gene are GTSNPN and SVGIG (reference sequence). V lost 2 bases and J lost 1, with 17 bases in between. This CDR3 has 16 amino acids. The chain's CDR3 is CAWSQPGPGENTEAFF. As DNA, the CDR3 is TGTGCCTGGAGTCAACCGGGACCAGGGGAGAACACTGAAGCTTTCTTT. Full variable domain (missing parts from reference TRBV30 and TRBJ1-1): SQTIHQWPATLVQPVGSPLSLECTVEGTSNPNLYWYRQAAGRGLQLLFYSVGIGQISSEVPQNLSASRPQDRQFILSSKKLLLSDSGFYLCAWSQPGPGENTEAFFGQGTRLTVV.

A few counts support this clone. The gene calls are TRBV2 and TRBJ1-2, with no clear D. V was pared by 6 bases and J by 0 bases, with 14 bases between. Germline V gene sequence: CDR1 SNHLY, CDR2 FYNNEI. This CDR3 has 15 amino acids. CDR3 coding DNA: TGTGCCAGCAGGGAACGGAGGGAGTCTAACTATGGCTACACCTTC. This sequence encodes CASRERRESNYGYTF.

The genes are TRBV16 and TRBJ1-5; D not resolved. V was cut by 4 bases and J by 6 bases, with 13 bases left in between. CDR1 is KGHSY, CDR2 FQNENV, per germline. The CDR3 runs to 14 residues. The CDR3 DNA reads TGTGCCAGCAGCCTCGACCCGAGGGTTCAGCCCCAGCATTTT. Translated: CASSLDPRVQPQHF.

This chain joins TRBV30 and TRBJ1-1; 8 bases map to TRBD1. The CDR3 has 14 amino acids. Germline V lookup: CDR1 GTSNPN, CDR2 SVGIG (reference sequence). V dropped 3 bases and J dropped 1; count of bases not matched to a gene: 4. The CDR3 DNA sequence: TGTGCCTGGAGAGGGGACAGGAGGAACACTGAAGCTTTCTTT. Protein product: CAWRGDRRNTEAFF.

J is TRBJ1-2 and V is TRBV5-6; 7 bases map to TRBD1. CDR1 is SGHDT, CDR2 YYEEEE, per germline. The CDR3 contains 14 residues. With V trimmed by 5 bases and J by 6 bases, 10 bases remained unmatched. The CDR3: CASRRDSKRDGYTF. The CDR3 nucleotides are TGTGCCAGCAGGCGGGACAGCAAGAGGGATGGCTACACCTTC.

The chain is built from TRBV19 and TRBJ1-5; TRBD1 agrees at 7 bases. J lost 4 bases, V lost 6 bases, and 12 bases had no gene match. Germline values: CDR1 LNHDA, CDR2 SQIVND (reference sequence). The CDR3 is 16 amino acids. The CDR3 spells CASRAPGGRENQPQHF. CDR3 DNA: TGTGCCAGTAGGGCCCCAGGGGGACGGGAAAATCAGCCCCAGCATTTT.

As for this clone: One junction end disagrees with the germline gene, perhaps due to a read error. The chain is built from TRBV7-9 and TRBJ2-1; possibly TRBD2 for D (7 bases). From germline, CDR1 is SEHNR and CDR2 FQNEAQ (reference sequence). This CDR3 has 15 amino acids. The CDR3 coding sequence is TGTTCCAGCAGCTTAGGGGGGGGGCTAAACAATGAGCAGTTCTTC. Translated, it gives CSSSLGGGLNNEQFF.

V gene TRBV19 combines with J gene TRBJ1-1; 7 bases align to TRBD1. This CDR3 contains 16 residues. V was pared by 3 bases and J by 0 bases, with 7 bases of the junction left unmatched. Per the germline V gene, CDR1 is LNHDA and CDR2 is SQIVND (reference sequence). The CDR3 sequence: CASSMDPTGLNTEAFF. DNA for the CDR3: TGTGCCAGTAGTATGGATCCGACAGGGTTGAACACTGAAGCTTTCTTT.

The CDR3 protein is CASSASGTGGEKLFF. CDR3 sequence (DNA): TGTGCCAGCAGCGCGTCCGGGACAGGGGGTGAAAAACTGTTTTTT. This chain connects TRBV9 to TRBJ1-4; TRBD1 agrees at 11 bases. The germline gives CDR1 SGDLS, CDR2 YYNGEE. There are 15 residues in the CDR3. V gave up 3 bases and J gave up 7 bases; unmatched junction bases: 5.

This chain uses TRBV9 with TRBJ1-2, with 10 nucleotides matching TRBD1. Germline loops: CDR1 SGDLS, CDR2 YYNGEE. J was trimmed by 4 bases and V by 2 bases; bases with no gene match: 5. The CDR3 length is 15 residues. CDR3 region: CASSVRDRGVYGYTF. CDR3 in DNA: TGTGCCAGCAGCGTTAGGGACAGGGGTGTCTATGGCTACACCTTC.

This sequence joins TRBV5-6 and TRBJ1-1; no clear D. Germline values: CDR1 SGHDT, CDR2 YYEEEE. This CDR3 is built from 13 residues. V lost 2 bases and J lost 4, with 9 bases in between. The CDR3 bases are TGTGCCAGCAGCTTACTTCGGGGCACTGAAGCTTTCTTT. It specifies CASSLLRGTEAFF.

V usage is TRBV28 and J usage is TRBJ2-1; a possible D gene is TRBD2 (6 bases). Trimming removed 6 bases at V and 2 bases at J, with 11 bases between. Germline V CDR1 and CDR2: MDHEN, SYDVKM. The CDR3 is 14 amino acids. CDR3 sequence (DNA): TGTGCCAGCAGGGGCGGGGAGACCTACAATGAGCAGTTCTTC. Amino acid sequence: CASRGGETYNEQFF.

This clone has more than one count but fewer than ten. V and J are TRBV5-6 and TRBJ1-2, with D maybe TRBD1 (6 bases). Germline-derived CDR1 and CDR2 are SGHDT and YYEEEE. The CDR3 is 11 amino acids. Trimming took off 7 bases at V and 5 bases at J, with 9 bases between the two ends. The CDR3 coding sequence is TGTGCCAGCTCCCAGGGGTATGGCTACACCTTC. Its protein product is CASSQGYGYTF.

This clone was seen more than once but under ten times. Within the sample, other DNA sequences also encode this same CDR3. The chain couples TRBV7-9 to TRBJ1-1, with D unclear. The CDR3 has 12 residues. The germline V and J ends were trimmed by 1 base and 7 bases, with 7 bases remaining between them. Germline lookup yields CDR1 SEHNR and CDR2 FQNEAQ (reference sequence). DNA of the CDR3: TGTGCCAGCAGCTTAGTGTCAGTTGAAGCTTTCTTT. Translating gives CASSLVSVEAFF. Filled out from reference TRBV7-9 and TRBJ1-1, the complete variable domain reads DTGVSQNPRHKITKRGQNVTFRCDPISEHNRLYWYRQTLGQGPEFLTYFQNEAQLEKSRLLSDRFSAERPKGSFSTLEIQRTEQGDSAMYLCASSLVSVEAFFGQGTRLTVV.

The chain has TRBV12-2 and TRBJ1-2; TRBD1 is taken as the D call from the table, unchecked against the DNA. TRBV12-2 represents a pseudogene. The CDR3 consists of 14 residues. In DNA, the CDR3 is TGTGCAAGTCGCTTCTACAGGGGGCTGGCTGGCTACACCTTC. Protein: CASRFYRGLAGYTF.

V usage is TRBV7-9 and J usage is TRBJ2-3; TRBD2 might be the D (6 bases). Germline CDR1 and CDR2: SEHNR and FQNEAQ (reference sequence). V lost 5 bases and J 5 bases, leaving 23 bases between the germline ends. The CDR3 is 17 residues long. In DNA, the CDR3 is TGTGCCAGCAGCCGACGGTCGGGCGGGGCCTTCAGAGATACGCAGTATTTT. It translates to CASSRRSGGAFRDTQYF. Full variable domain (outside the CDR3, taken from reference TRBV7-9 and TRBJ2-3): DTGVSQNPRHKITKRGQNVTFRCDPISEHNRLYWYRQTLGQGPEFLTYFQNEAQLEKSRLLSDRFSAERPKGSFSTLEIQRTEQGDSAMYLCASSRRSGGAFRDTQYFGPGTRLTVL.